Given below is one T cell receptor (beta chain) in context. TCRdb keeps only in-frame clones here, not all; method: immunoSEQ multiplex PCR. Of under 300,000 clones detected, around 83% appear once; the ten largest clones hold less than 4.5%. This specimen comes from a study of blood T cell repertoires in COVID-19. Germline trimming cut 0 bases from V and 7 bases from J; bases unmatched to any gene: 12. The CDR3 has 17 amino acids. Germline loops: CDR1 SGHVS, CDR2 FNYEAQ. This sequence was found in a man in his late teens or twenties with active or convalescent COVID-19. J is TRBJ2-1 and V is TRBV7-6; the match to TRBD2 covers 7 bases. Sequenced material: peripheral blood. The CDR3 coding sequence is TGTGCCAGCAGCTTAGCCCCTTTGGGGAGGGGATTAAATGAGCAGTTCTTC. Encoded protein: CASSLAPLGRGLNEQFF.